The TCR beta chain under discussion was sequenced for a study of CD8 T cells in ankylosing spondylitis. Study results and caveats: There was a TCR beta motif, made of several highly homologous variants, that appeared characteristic of ankylosing spondylitis blood. Clones linked with disease were CD8+ and fairly uncommon in the peripheral blood.

The TCR beta libraries were generated through quantitative 5'-RACE incorporating molecular barcodes. TCRdb analysed the 5' RACE reads with MiXCR anew, one entry per CDR3 protein. This table holds 470,000 or so distinct CDR3 sequences, 26% found once. This clonotype was seen a handful of times. The antigen is undetermined. Germline-derived CDR1 and CDR2 are WNHNN and SYGVQD (reference sequence). The CDR3 covers 13 residues. Trimming left V 2 bases short and J 5 bases short, with 9 bases between. The sequencing input was blood, either unsorted or a sorted T cell fraction (not recorded which). The TCR sequence derives from a male donor with ankylosing spondylitis. V usage is TRBV10-1 and J usage is TRBJ2-5; D unresolved. CDR3 coding DNA: TGCGCCAGCAGTGAGAGGCATACCGAGACCCAGTACTTC. Amino acids: CASSERHTETQYF.